A single sample gave rise to the 2 T cell receptor beta chains below, sequenced in a study of vaccination and CD4 T cells after COVID-19. The study sequenced cultured CD4+ T cell DNA using the Oncomine TCR Beta short-read assay. TCRdb reanalysed the PCR reads using MiXCR and keeps one entry per CDR3 protein. This table holds about 20,000 distinct CDR3 sequences, about 68% found once. Treatment in this sample: roughly 10-day PBMC culture with coronavirus spike peptide pools or control peptides (ViraFEST assay). For these receptors, no antigen is known. The sample was CD4+ T cells from blood, cultured in vitro. These receptors were obtained from a human donor who had recovered from COVID-19.

The chain joins TRBV7-3 to TRBJ1-1, with a tentative D call TRBD1 (5 bases). This CDR3 is 13 amino acids long. CDR1 and CDR2 from the germline V gene are SGHTA and FQGTGA. Between the trimmed V and J ends, which lost 5 bases and 1 base, there was a span of 8 bases. The CDR3 nucleotides read TGTGCCAGCAGCCTCACAGGGAACACTGAAGCTTTCTTT. It codes for CASSLTGNTEAFF.

The table lists this clonotype with a few counts. This sequence joins TRBV6-4 and TRBJ2-3, with 12 bases identical to TRBD2. This CDR3 has 16 amino acids. Trimming took 5 bases from V and 1 from J; bases not matched to a gene: 4. Germline CDR1 and CDR2: MRHNA and SNTAGT. CDR3 protein: CASSRTSGDGTDTQYF. CDR3 DNA: TGTGCCAGCAGTCGGACTAGCGGGGATGGCACAGATACGCAGTATTTT.